This T cell receptor beta chain was sequenced for a study of regulatory T cells in long-lasting Graves disease. Notes on the study in general: TRBV28, TRBJ1-2 and TRBJ2-5 emerged as the favored segments in persistent disease. Thyroid tissue went unexamined; only peripheral blood was analyzed.

CDR1 and CDR2 from the germline V gene are DFQATT and SNEGSKA (reference sequence). CDR3 size: 14 residues. V gave up 5 bases and J gave up 0 bases, with 11 bases separating them. In the case of this clonotype: Its matching antigen is unknown.

To make TCR beta libraries, researchers used iRepertoire HTBI primers and Arm-PCR of CDR3 regions. TCRdb reanalysed the multiplex PCR reads using MiXCR and keeps one entry per CDR3 protein. Of approximately 310,000 distinct CDR3 sequences listed, 15% to 20% are singletons. Time point described: newly diagnosed GD, antithyroid drugs for less than 3 months. Scientists built the TCR library using RNA that was extracted from PBMCs. In Xi'an, China, an endocrinology department was the source of patients. Collection of peripheral blood (about 8.8 milliliters) was done using EDTA tubes. The chain carries TRBV20-1 and TRBJ1-3, with no clear D. This receptor was obtained from a female donor with Graves disease. Source: peripheral blood mononuclear cells (PBMCs), taken at new diagnosis, from a patient treated with antithyroid drugs. The CDR3 DNA follows: TGCAGTGCTTCGCAGCTGAGCTCTGGAAACACCATATATTTT. Its protein is CSASQLSSGNTIYF.